The next 12 T cell receptor beta chains were all read from a single sample in a study of identifying expanded T cells in peripheral blood. Data came from immunoSEQ multiplex PCR; TCRdb stores just in-frame clones and leaves some out. This sample has about 94,000 clones, with around 90% found just once. The sequencing input was blood. The receptors originated from a person between 18 and 75 years old in good health.

The gene calls are TRBV7-3 and TRBJ1-2; D uncertain. The germline gives CDR1 SGHTA, CDR2 FQGTGA. Trimming shortened V by 2 bases and J by 6 bases, and 10 bases separated the two germline ends. The CDR3 extends over 13 amino acids. The CDR3 loop reads CASSLGQWDGYTF. The CDR3 bases are TGTGCCAGCAGCTTAGGGCAGTGGGATGGCTACACCTTC.

This chain uses TRBV5-1 with TRBJ2-7; D is unclear. CDR1 and CDR2 from the germline V gene are SGHRS and YFSETQ. The germline V and J ends were trimmed by 4 bases and 3 bases, with 11 bases remaining between them. CDR3 length equals 13 residues. In DNA, the CDR3 is TGCGCCAGCAGCCGCGACGGAGACTACGAGCAGTACTTC. This sequence encodes CASSRDGDYEQYF.

This clone is a singleton in its sample. This chain joins TRBV6-5 and TRBJ2-7; D ambiguous. Germline V gives CDR1 MNHEY, CDR2 SVGAGI. The CDR3 has 11 amino acids. The germline V and J ends were trimmed by 7 bases and 3 bases, with 7 bases remaining between them. CDR3 region: CASTRGYEQYF. CDR3 nucleotides: TGTGCCAGCACCAGAGGCTACGAGCAGTACTTC.

This rearrangement joins TRBV2 to TRBJ2-5; 7 nucleotides align to TRBD1. CDR3 length equals 12 residues. Germline V gene sequence: CDR1 SNHLY, CDR2 FYNNEI. V was pared by 8 bases and J by 5 bases, with 5 bases of the junction left unmatched. The CDR3 is CASGQVRETQYF. The CDR3, as DNA: TGTGCCAGCGGACAGGTCCGCGAGACCCAGTACTTC. The whole variable domain, remainder taken from reference TRBV2 and TRBJ2-5, is EPEVTQTPSHQVTQMGQEVILRCVPISNHLYFYWYRQILGQKVEFLVSFYNNEISEKSEIFDDQFSVERPDGSNFTLKIRSTKLEDSAMYFCASGQVRETQYFGPGTRLLVL.

The chain uses TRBV6-1 and TRBJ1-3; a possible D gene is TRBD1 (5 bases). The CDR3 spans 15 residues. Germline V gene sequence: CDR1 MNHNS, CDR2 SASEGT. V lost 4 bases and J lost 0, with 10 bases in between. DNA of the CDR3: TGTGCCAGCAGTGGACCCAGGGCCTCTGGAAACACCATATATTTT. This sequence encodes CASSGPRASGNTIYF.

V gene TRBV18 combines with J gene TRBJ2-7, with D perhaps matching TRBD1 (6 bases). V gave up 3 bases and J gave up 0 bases, with 9 bases separating them. CDR1 and CDR2 from the germline V gene are KGHSH and LQKENI. The CDR3 extends over 14 amino acids. The CDR3 sequence is CASSPDSNSYEQYF. CDR3 coding DNA: TGTGCCAGCTCACCGGACAGTAACTCCTACGAGCAGTACTTC.

The gene calls are TRBV5-4 and TRBJ2-3; unclear D gene. The CDR3 runs to 14 residues. The germline V and J ends were trimmed by 0 bases and 0 bases, with 5 bases remaining between them. Germline V CDR1 and CDR2: SGHNT, YYREEE (reference sequence). The CDR3, as DNA: TGTGCCAGCAGCTTGGCGGCTAGCACAGATACGCAGTATTTT. It yields the protein CASSLAASTDTQYF.

The V call is TRBV7-3, the J call TRBJ2-2; 7 nucleotides agree with TRBD2. V lost 5 bases to trimming and J lost 0 bases; unmatched junction nucleotides: 3. This CDR3 is 15 amino acids long. Per germline, CDR1 SGHTA and CDR2 FQGTGA. CDR3 loop: CASSLGGTNTGELFF. The CDR3 nucleotides are TGTGCCAGCAGCCTCGGGGGGACGAACACCGGGGAGCTGTTTTTT. Together with reference TRBV7-3 and TRBJ2-2, the CDR3 gives the full variable domain: GAGVSQTPSNKVTEKGKYVELRCDPISGHTALYWYRQSLGQGPEFLIYFQGTGAADDSGLPNDRFFAVRPEGSVSTLKIQRTERGDSAVYLCASSLGGTNTGELFFGEGSRLTVL.

The chain recombines TRBV15 with TRBJ1-5; D is undetermined. Trimming cost V 0 bases and J 3 bases, with 9 bases left between them. The CDR3 loop spans 15 amino acids. Germline CDR1 is LNHNV and CDR2 is YYDKDF (reference sequence). The CDR3 DNA reads as TGTGCCACCAGCAGAGATCATGCTAACAATCAGCCCCAGCATTTT. It translates to CATSRDHANNQPQHF.

CDR3 nucleotide sequence: TGCGCCAGCAGTGGGCCCTCCGGGACGGGAGAGTACAATGAGCAGTTCTTC. Translated: CASSGPSGTGEYNEQFF. The chain joins TRBV10-1 to TRBJ2-1, with a tentative D call TRBD2 (6 bases). Germline V gene sequence: CDR1 WNHNN, CDR2 SYGVQD (reference sequence). The CDR3 sequence is 17 residues long. V shed 4 bases and J shed 4 bases, with 20 bases lying between them.

This clone has a single count. This rearrangement joins TRBV27 to TRBJ1-1, with D unclear. The germline CDR1 and CDR2 sequences are MNHEY and SMNVEV (reference sequence). The CDR3 is 17 amino acids. The V end was cut by 5 bases, the J end by 0 bases, with 19 bases between. The CDR3 is CASSRSVQSGVNTEAFF. DNA of the CDR3: TGTGCCAGCAGTCGCTCCGTCCAGAGCGGAGTGAACACTGAAGCTTTCTTT.

The chain recombines TRBV6-1 with TRBJ2-1; TRBD1 matches 8 bases. Per germline, CDR1 MNHNS and CDR2 SASEGT. The CDR3 has 13 residues. Unmatched junction bases numbered 5, after V lost 6 bases and J lost 7 bases. The CDR3 loop is CASSRDRINEQFF. Written as DNA, the CDR3 is TGTGCCAGCAGCCGGGACAGGATTAATGAGCAGTTCTTC.